These 15 T cell receptor beta chains share one sample of origin, sequenced in a study of blood T cell repertoires in COVID-19. Using immunoSEQ multiplex PCR, the repertoire was profiled, and TCRdb retains in-frame clones only, with some absent. The table has over 250,000 clones, 75% to 90% seen once. The sample taken for sequencing was peripheral blood. These receptors originate from a woman aged 70-85 years with acute or convalescent COVID-19.

The rearrangement joins TRBV15 to TRBJ1-2; D is unresolved. The germline gives CDR1 LNHNV, CDR2 YYDKDF (reference sequence). The CDR3 is 13 residues long. Deletions cut 3 bases from V and 7 bases from J, with 12 bases between. The CDR3 region is CATSSRRAGGYTF. The CDR3 DNA reads TGTGCCACCAGCAGCAGAAGGGCGGGTGGCTACACCTTC.

The CDR3 DNA sequence: TGTGCCAGCAGCCAAGAGTTACGGTCTGGGGCCAACGTCCTGACTTTC. Translated, it gives CASSQELRSGANVLTF. V gene TRBV3-1 (or the pseudogene TRBV3-2) combines with J gene TRBJ2-6; D unresolved. V dropped 0 bases and J dropped 1 base, with 7 bases sitting between them. CDR3 length: 16 amino acids. Germline V lookup: CDR1 LGHDT, CDR2 YNNKEL (reference sequence).

V gene TRBV29-1 combines with J gene TRBJ2-1, with 11 positions matching TRBD1. Germline loops: CDR1 SQVTM, CDR2 ANQGSEA. Germline trimming cut 7 bases from V and 12 bases from J; bases unmatched to any gene: 8. This CDR3 region has 12 residues. The CDR3 DNA reads as TGCAGCGCCAAGGGGGACAGGGGGAGGCAGTTCTTC. It is translated as CSAKGDRGRQFF.

V gene TRBV3-1 (or the pseudogene TRBV3-2) combines with J gene TRBJ1-2; 7 bases fit TRBD1. Germline V lookup: CDR1 LGHDT, CDR2 YNNKEL (reference sequence). The V gene end was trimmed by 1 base and the J gene end by 3 bases; junction bases not matched to a gene: 8. The CDR3 has 16 residues. The CDR3 DNA reads as TGTGCCAGCAGCCAAGCCGGGACAGAAGAGGACTATGGCTACACCTTC. Protein product: CASSQAGTEEDYGYTF.

CDR3 sequence (DNA): TGTGCCATCAGTGAGGGGACAGGCAATCAGCCCCAGCATTTT. Its translation: CAISEGTGNQPQHF. This sequence joins TRBV10-3 and TRBJ1-5; TRBD1 matches 7 bases. Per the germline V gene, CDR1 is ENHRY and CDR2 is SYGVKD. The CDR3 is 14 residues long. V was pared by 2 bases and J by 2 bases, with 0 bases of the junction left unmatched.

V usage is TRBV5-6 and J usage is TRBJ2-7, with D possibly being TRBD1 (5 bases). This CDR3 is 13 amino acids long. CDR1 and CDR2 (germline): SGHDT, YYEEEE. Trimming cost V 4 bases and J 9 bases, with 17 bases left between them. The CDR3 DNA follows: TGTGCCAGCAGCCCACCCACAGGCCTGGCGCAGTACTTC. It codes for CASSPPTGLAQYF.

V is TRBV5-4 and J is TRBJ2-1; D is ambiguous. This CDR3 is 13 amino acids long. Germline assignment: CDR1 SGHNT and CDR2 YYREEE (reference sequence). V was cut by 1 base and J by 7 bases, with 9 bases left in between. The CDR3 DNA follows: TGTGCCAGCAGCTTGCAACTTCCTAATGAGCAGTTCTTC. This gives the protein CASSLQLPNEQFF.

V gene TRBV29-1 combines with J gene TRBJ1-1; a weak D match, TRBD1 (5 bases). The CDR3 totals 11 residues. Germline-derived CDR1 and CDR2 are SQVTM and ANQGSEA. The V end lost 4 bases, the J end lost 4 bases, and 7 bases lay between the germline ends. The CDR3 sequence: CSVARVTEAFF. In DNA, the CDR3 is TGCAGCGTTGCCAGGGTCACTGAAGCTTTCTTT.

The rearrangement links TRBV28 to TRBJ2-7, with a weak D call TRBD1 (6 bases). The CDR3 runs 15 residues. Germline-derived CDR1 and CDR2 are MDHEN and SYDVKM. The V end lost 3 bases, the J end lost 4 bases, and 16 bases lay between the germline ends. The DNA for the CDR3 is TGTGCCAGCAGTTTCCCAGGACAGACAAAGTACGAGCAGTACTTC. It encodes CASSFPGQTKYEQYF.

The chain couples TRBV6-6 to TRBJ2-2, with 7 bases that match TRBD1. Germline values: CDR1 MNHNY, CDR2 SVGAGI (reference sequence). J was trimmed by 7 bases and V by 5 bases; bases with no gene match: 13. CDR3 length equals 16 residues. The CDR3 sequence: CASSTSLGQVRGELFF. DNA of the CDR3: TGTGCCAGCAGTACCTCTTTAGGACAGGTTCGCGGGGAGCTGTTTTTT.

The chain combines TRBV11-2 with TRBJ2-5; D remains unclear. V was clipped by 5 bases and J by 5 bases, with 6 bases between them. CDR1 SGHAT and CDR2 FQNNGV come from the germline V gene. The CDR3 is 11 amino acids. Here the CDR3 reads CASSPGETQYF. The CDR3 DNA sequence: TGTGCCAGCAGCCCCGGGGAGACCCAGTACTTC.

J is TRBJ2-1 and V is TRBV3-1 (or the pseudogene TRBV3-2), with TRBD1 matching over 8 bases. Germline-derived CDR1 and CDR2 are LGHDT and YNNKEL (reference sequence). Unmatched junction bases numbered 8, after V lost 4 bases and J lost 9 bases. The CDR3 extends over 14 amino acids. The CDR3 bases are TGTGCCAGCAGCCCCCACGACAGGGGCGGTGAGCAGTTCTTC. It specifies CASSPHDRGGEQFF.

There are a few counts of this clone. The genes are TRBV11-2 and TRBJ2-2; 8 bases map to TRBD1. After removal of 5 bases from V and 7 bases from J, the junction contained 9 bases not matched to a gene. Germline assignment: CDR1 SGHAT and CDR2 FQNNGV. The CDR3 consists of 15 residues. The CDR3 protein is CASSTLTGVGGELFF. The CDR3 DNA is TGTGCCAGCAGCACCCTGACAGGGGTCGGCGGGGAGCTGTTTTTT.

J is TRBJ1-3 and V is TRBV11-2; no reliable D call. Deletions cut 0 bases from V and 0 bases from J, with 9 bases between. The CDR3 covers 16 residues. Germline loops: CDR1 SGHAT, CDR2 FQNNGV. CDR3 region: CASSLDLVSSGNTIYF. The CDR3 coding sequence is TGTGCCAGCAGCTTAGATCTGGTGAGCTCTGGAAACACCATATATTTT.

V is TRBV7-9 and J is TRBJ2-7; D is possibly TRBD2 (5 bases). This CDR3 has 15 amino acids. Trimming cost V 5 bases and J 6 bases, with 20 bases left between them. The germline gives CDR1 SEHNR, CDR2 FQNEAQ (reference sequence). The CDR3 region is CASSRNTRSPLEQYF. In DNA, the CDR3 is TGTGCCAGCAGCCGAAACACTAGATCCCCTCTCGAGCAGTACTTC.